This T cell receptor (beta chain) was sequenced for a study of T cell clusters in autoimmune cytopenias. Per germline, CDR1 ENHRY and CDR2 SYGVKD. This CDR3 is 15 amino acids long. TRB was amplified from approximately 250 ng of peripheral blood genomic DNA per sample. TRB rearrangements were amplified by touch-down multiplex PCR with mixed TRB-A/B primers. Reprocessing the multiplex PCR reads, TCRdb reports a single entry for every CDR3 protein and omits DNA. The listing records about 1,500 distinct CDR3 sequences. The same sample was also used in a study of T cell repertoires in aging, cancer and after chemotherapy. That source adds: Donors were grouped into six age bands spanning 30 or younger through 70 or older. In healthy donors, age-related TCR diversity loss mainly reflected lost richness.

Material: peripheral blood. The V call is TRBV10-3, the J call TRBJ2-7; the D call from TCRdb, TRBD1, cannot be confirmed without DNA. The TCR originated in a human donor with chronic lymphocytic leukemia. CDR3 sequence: CAISEVRGTSYEQYF.